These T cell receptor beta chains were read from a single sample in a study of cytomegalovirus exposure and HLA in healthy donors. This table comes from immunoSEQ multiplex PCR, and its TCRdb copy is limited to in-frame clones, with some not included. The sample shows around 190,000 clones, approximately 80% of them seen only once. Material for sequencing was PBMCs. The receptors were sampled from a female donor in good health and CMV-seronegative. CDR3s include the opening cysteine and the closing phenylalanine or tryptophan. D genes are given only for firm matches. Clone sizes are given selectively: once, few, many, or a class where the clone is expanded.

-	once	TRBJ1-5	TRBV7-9	TGTTCCAGCAGCCCCCCAGGAACCAATCAGCCCCAGCATTTT	CSSSPPGTNQPQHF
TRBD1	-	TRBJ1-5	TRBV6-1	TGTGCCAGCACCTCGGGACAGGGTATTCAGCCCCAGCATTTT	CASTSGQGIQPQHF
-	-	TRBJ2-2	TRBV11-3	TGTGCCAGCAGCCCACGGTACGGGGAGCTGTTTTTT	CASSPRYGELFF
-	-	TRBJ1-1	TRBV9	TGTGCCAGCAGCGTAGCTAGGGGAAACACTGAAGCTTTCTTT	CASSVARGNTEAFF
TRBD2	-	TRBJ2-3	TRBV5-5	TGTGCCAGCAGCATAACTAGCGGGGGCACAGATACGCAGTATTTT	CASSITSGGTDTQYF
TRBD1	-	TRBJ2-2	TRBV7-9	TGTGCCAGCAGCTTACCCGCGACAGGGGCCGGGGAGCTGTTTTTT	CASSLPATGAGELFF
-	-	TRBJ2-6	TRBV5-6	TGTGCCAGCAGCCCTCCAGGGTCTGGGGCCAACGTCCTGACTTTC	CASSPPGSGANVLTF
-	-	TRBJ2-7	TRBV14	TGTGCCAGCAGCCAAGATTTCGGAGGGACCTACGAGCAGTACTTC	CASSQDFGGTYEQYF
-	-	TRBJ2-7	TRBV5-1	TGCGCCAGCAGCTTGGTGGGGGGGCAAGTACAAAGCGAGCAGTACTTC	CASSLVGGQVQSEQYF
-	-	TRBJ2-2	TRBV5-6	TGTGCCAGCAGCTTGTGGCCCGCCGGGGAGCTGTTTTTT	CASSLWPAGELFF
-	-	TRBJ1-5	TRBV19	TGTGCCAGTAGTATCAGGGAAGGGGATGGCAATCAGCCCCAGCATTTT	CASSIREGDGNQPQHF
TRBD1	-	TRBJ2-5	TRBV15	TGTGCCACCAGCAGAGAAGGGGGCACGGGAGAGACCCAGTACTTC	CATSREGGTGETQYF
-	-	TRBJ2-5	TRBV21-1	TGTGCCAGCAGCAAAGAAGACTGCCAAGAGACCCAGTACTTC	CASSKEDCQETQYF
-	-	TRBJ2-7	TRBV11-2	TGTGCCAGCAGCTTACAGGGGTCGCCGGCCTACGAGCAGTACTTC	CASSLQGSPAYEQYF
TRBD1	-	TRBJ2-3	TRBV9	TGTGCCAGCAGCTTACGGACAGGGGGCACAGATACGCAGTATTTT	CASSLRTGGTDTQYF
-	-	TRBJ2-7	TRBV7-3	TGTGCCAGCAGCTTGACAGGAATCCACGAGCAGTACTTC	CASSLTGIHEQYF
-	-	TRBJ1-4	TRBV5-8	TGTGCCAGCAGCTCAGGACAGCGCTGGAATGAAAAACTGTTTTTT	CASSSGQRWNEKLFF
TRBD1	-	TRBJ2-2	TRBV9	TGTGCCAGCAGCACCCGGGACAGGGGGCCTATCACCGGGGAGCTGTTTTTT	CASSTRDRGPITGELFF
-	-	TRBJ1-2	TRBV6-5	TGTGCCAGCAGTCTCGGGAGTAACTATGGCTACACCTTC	CASSLGSNYGYTF
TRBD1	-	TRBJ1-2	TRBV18	TGTGCCAGCTCCCGGGACAGGGATGGCTATGGCTACACCTTC	CASSRDRDGYGYTF
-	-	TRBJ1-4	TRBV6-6	TGTGCCAGCAGCCAGATCGGGACTACCAATGAAAAACTGTTTTTT	CASSQIGTTNEKLFF
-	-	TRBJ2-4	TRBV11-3	TGTGCCAGCAGCTTAGGCCTACTAGCCAAAAACATTCAGTACTTC	CASSLGLLAKNIQYF
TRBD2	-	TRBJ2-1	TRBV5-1	TGCGCCAGCAGCTCCCCGGGACTAGCGAAATACAATGAGCAGTTCTTC	CASSSPGLAKYNEQFF
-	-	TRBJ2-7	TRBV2	TGTGCCAGCAGTGAATTTGGAGGCTCCTACGAGCAGTACTTC	CASSEFGGSYEQYF